What follows is one TCR beta chain and its context. What it binds is unknown. The sample originates from a study of cytomegalovirus exposure and HLA in healthy donors. Overall study findings and caveats: Many donors shared some public TCRs, even though most TCR sequences were rare.

Sequencing used immunoSEQ multiplex PCR; TCRdb keeps in-frame clones, though not all of them. The sample lists under 300,000 clones, approximately 83% occurring once. The origin of this receptor is a woman between 18 and 30 years old in good health and CMV-seronegative. Sequences were obtained from PBMCs.

The CDR3 reads CASSVVSSGGYNEQFF. For the CDR3, the DNA is TGTGCCAGCAGCGTAGTATCTAGCGGGGGGTACAATGAGCAGTTCTTC. The genes are TRBV9 and TRBJ2-1; 11 bases agree with TRBD2. Trimming removed 0 bases from V and 4 bases from J; junction bases left unmatched: 3. CDR3 size: 16 residues. Germline CDR1 reads SGDLS; CDR2 reads YYNGEE.